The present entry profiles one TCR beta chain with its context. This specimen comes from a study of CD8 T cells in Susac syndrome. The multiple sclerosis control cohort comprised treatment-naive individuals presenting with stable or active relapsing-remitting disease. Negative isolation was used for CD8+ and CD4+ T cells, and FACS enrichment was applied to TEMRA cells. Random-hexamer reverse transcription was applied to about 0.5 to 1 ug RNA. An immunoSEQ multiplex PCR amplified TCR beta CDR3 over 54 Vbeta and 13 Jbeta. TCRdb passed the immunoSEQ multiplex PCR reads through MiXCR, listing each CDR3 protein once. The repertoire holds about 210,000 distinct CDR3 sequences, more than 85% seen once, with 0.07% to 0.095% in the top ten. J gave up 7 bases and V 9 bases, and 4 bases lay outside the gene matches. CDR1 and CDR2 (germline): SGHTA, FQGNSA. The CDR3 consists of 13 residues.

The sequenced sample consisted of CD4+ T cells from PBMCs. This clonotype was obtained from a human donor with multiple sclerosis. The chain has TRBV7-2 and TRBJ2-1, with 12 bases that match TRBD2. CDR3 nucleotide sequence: TGTGCCAGTTCGACTAGCGGGGGAAATGAGCAGTTCTTC. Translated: CASSTSGGNEQFF.